The rows below give T cell receptor beta chains drawn from one sample of a study of blood T cells in healthy people across ages. TCRdb itself ran the 5' RACE reads through MiXCR, one entry per CDR3 protein. Of more than 650,000 distinct CDR3 sequences listed, roughly 25% are singletons. These same records also appear under a second study, on T cells of mothers and their children.

Sequencing input: blood. These receptors all stem from a boy younger than 18 in good health. Both conserved end residues are part of each CDR3. The D gene is left open where the match is weak. The size field is filled for only some rows; it gives once, few, many or a size class.

D,V,size,J,CDR3,DNA
-,TRBV29-1,-,TRBJ2-2,CSVGGGGGPGELFF,TGCAGCGTTGGTGGGGGCGGGGGCCCCGGGGAGCTGTTTTTT
TRBD1,TRBV12-3/TRBV12-4,-,TRBJ1-3,CASSTDREVGNTIYF,TGTGCCAGCAGCACAGACAGGGAGGTTGGAAACACCATATATTTT
TRBD1,TRBV7-8,few,TRBJ1-2,CASSLGRRDSLNYGYTF,TGTGCCAGCAGCTTAGGACGCCGGGACAGTTTGAACTATGGCTACACCTTC
-,TRBV7-9,-,TRBJ2-5,CASSLGVAQYF,TGTGCCAGCAGCTTGGGGGTAGCTCAGTACTTC
TRBD2,TRBV4-2,few,TRBJ2-1,CASSPSAGVINEQFF,TGTGCCAGCAGCCCCTCGGCGGGGGTAATAAATGAGCAGTTCTTC
-,TRBV5-1,few,TRBJ2-7,CASSFRGSFYEQYF,TGCGCCAGCAGCTTCCGGGGGTCGTTCTACGAGCAGTACTTC
-,TRBV29-1,few,TRBJ2-1,CSVALGTGDNEQFF,TGCAGCGTTGCATTGGGGACGGGGGACAATGAGCAGTTCTTC
-,TRBV12-3/TRBV12-4,-,TRBJ2-5,CASSLLSTGETQYF,TGTGCCAGCAGTCTACTCAGTACGGGAGAGACCCAGTACTTC
TRBD2,TRBV7-8,-,TRBJ2-6,CASTGTRTPGANVLTF,TGTGCCAGCACCGGGACTAGAACTCCTGGGGCCAACGTCCTGACTTTC
-,TRBV5-1,-,TRBJ1-2,CASSLVSDSGYTF,TGCGCCAGCAGCTTGGTGTCTGATTCTGGCTACACCTTC
TRBD1,TRBV2,-,TRBJ2-2,CASSRGGQGAGELFF,TGTGCCAGCAGTCGAGGTGGACAGGGGGCCGGGGAGCTGTTTTTT
-,TRBV5-5,few,TRBJ2-2,CASSFGYNTGELFF,TGTGCCAGCAGCTTTGGCTATAACACCGGGGAGCTGTTTTTT
-,TRBV6-1,few,TRBJ2-7,CASSGIGGPHSYEQYF,TGTGCCAGCAGTGGCATAGGGGGGCCACACTCCTACGAGCAGTACTTC
-,TRBV20-1,-,TRBJ2-3,CSASAGGTSTDTQYF,TGCAGTGCTTCGGCAGGGGGGACTAGCACAGATACGCAGTATTTT
TRBD1,TRBV6-5,few,TRBJ1-2,CASSPEDRGRIGGYTF,TGTGCCAGCAGTCCCGAGGATAGGGGGCGCATTGGTGGCTACACCTTC
TRBD2,TRBV18,few,TRBJ2-1,CASSPGLAGGRYNEQFF,TGTGCCAGCTCACCGGGACTAGCGGGGGGGCGCTACAATGAGCAGTTCTTC
TRBD1,TRBV5-1,few,TRBJ2-3,CASSVGQGTDTQYF,TGCGCCAGCAGCGTCGGACAGGGTACAGATACGCAGTATTTT
-,TRBV7-9,few,TRBJ2-7,CASSPEPLRHEQYF,TGTGCCAGCAGCCCCGAACCGCTTCGTCACGAGCAGTACTTC
-,TRBV7-9,few,TRBJ2-6,CASSPRIGANVLTF,TGTGCCAGCAGTCCCCGCATCGGGGCCAACGTCCTGACTTTC
-,TRBV7-2,few,TRBJ2-7,CASSLYRYEQYF,TGTGCCAGCAGCTTATATCGGTACGAGCAGTACTTC
TRBD1,TRBV6-2/TRBV6-3,-,TRBJ1-1,CASRALQGATEAFF,TGTGCCAGCAGAGCCCTACAGGGGGCCACTGAAGCTTTCTTT
TRBD2,TRBV25-1,few,TRBJ2-5,CASSERGAFETQYF,TGTGCCAGCAGTGAGCGGGGGGCCTTCGAGACCCAGTACTTC
-,TRBV12-3/TRBV12-4,-,TRBJ2-3,CASSPYNRQGDTQYF,TGTGCCAGCAGTCCCTATAATAGGCAGGGAGATACGCAGTATTTT
-,TRBV6-4,-,TRBJ2-2,CASSDADGGYTGELFF,TGTGCCAGCAGTGATGCGGACGGTGGTTACACCGGGGAGCTGTTTTTT
-,TRBV7-2,few,TRBJ1-2,CASSLARLNYGYTF,TGTGCCAGCAGCTTAGCCAGATTGAACTATGGCTACACCTTC
-,TRBV7-2,-,TRBJ2-3,CASTISGRKDTQYF,TGTGCCAGCACCATTAGTGGTCGCAAAGATACGCAGTATTTT
TRBD1,TRBV5-1,once,TRBJ2-5,CASSLGDSTQETQYF,TGCGCCAGCAGCTTGGGGGACAGCACCCAAGAGACCCAGTACTTC
TRBD2,TRBV10-2,few,TRBJ2-1,CASSSRDYLWGEQFF,TGCGCCAGCAGCTCCCGGGACTACCTTTGGGGTGAGCAGTTCTTC
TRBD2,TRBV27,-,TRBJ2-2,CASSTLFSGSTGELFF,TGTGCCAGCAGTACCCTGTTTAGCGGGAGCACCGGGGAGCTGTTTTTT
TRBD1,TRBV12-3/TRBV12-4,few,TRBJ1-4,CASSLGGTALEKLFF,TGTGCCAGCAGTTTAGGTGGGACAGCTCTTGAAAAACTGTTTTTT
-,TRBV3-1,-,TRBJ1-6,CASSLKGGSYNSPLHF,TGTGCCAGCAGCCTCAAGGGGGGCTCCTATAATTCACCCCTCCACTTT
-,TRBV11-2,few,TRBJ2-2,CASSFLGTTTGELFF,TGTGCCAGCAGCTTCCTCGGGACCACCACCGGGGAGCTGTTTTTT
-,TRBV2,few,TRBJ1-5,CASTDQLSQPQHF,TGTGCCAGCACAGACCAGCTTAGTCAGCCCCAGCATTTT
-,TRBV20-1,-,TRBJ2-5,CSATAGASGEVQETQYF,TGCAGTGCAACTGCGGGGGCGAGCGGGGAAGTTCAAGAGACCCAGTACTTC
-,TRBV29-1,-,TRBJ2-3,CSVVRVKGERTDTQYF,TGCAGCGTTGTGAGAGTTAAAGGGGAAAGGACAGATACGCAGTATTTT
-,TRBV5-1,-,TRBJ1-4,CASSLAYADEKLFF,TGCGCCAGCAGCTTGGCGTACGCAGATGAAAAACTGTTTTTT
TRBD1,TRBV12-3/TRBV12-4,-,TRBJ2-1,CAVGTGVVFDERFF,TGTGCCGTTGGGACAGGGGTTGTTTTCGATGAGCGGTTCTTC
-,TRBV12-3/TRBV12-4,-,TRBJ2-1,CASSVYVNEQFF,TGTGCCAGCAGTGTCTATGTCAATGAGCAGTTCTTC
-,TRBV6-6,-,TRBJ1-4,CASRPQGTVGEKLFF,TGTGCCAGCAGACCCCAGGGCACTGTGGGGGAAAAACTGTTTTTT
-,TRBV3-1,few,TRBJ2-1,CASSQVLNNEQFF,TGTGCCAGCAGCCAAGTACTAAACAATGAGCAGTTCTTC
TRBD1,TRBV6-5,-,TRBJ2-7,CASSYDRQGNYEQYF,TGTGCCAGCAGTTACGACCGACAGGGAAACTACGAGCAGTACTTC
-,TRBV20-1,-,TRBJ1-4,CSATRDRVF,TGCAGTGCTACTAGAGACCGGGTTTTT
TRBD2,TRBV10-3,few,TRBJ2-4,CAISESTSGGYQHF,TGTGCCATCAGTGAATCGACTAGCGGGGGATATCAGCACTTC
-,TRBV20-1,few,TRBJ2-2,CSARDPQSNTGELFF,TGCAGTGCTAGAGATCCCCAGAGCAACACCGGGGAGCTGTTTTTT
TRBD2,TRBV20-1,-,TRBJ2-5,CSWGSGRRQETQYF,TGCAGCTGGGGTAGCGGGAGACGCCAAGAGACCCAGTACTTC